This T cell receptor beta chain stems from a study of CD8 T cells in Susac syndrome. Sequencing of TCR beta covered CD8+ and CD4+ T cells obtained from blood. RNA in amounts of about 0.5 to 1 ug was reverse transcribed with random hexamers. TCR beta CDR3 was amplified by immunoSEQ covering 54 Vbeta and 13 Jbeta. A single record per CDR3 protein comes from TCRdb applying MiXCR to the immunoSEQ multiplex PCR reads. The sample carries around 280,000 distinct CDR3 sequences, approximately 81% recorded once. Germline-derived CDR1 and CDR2 are SEHNR and FQNEAQ (reference sequence). Trimming stripped 6 bases from V and 2 bases from J, with 16 bases between. There are 15 residues in the CDR3.

The specimen sequenced was CD8+ T cells from PBMCs. The sequence was collected from a human donor with multiple sclerosis. The chain recombines TRBV7-9 with TRBJ1-1, with no clear D. CDR3 loop: CASSGSKEGNTEAFF. As DNA, the CDR3 is TGTGCCAGCAGTGGGTCGAAGGAGGGAAACACTGAAGCTTTCTTT. The whole variable domain, filled in from reference TRBV7-9 and TRBJ1-1, reads DTGVSQNPRHKITKRGQNVTFRCDPISEHNRLYWYRQTLGQGPEFLTYFQNEAQLEKSRLLSDRFSAERPKGSFSTLEIQRTEQGDSAMYLCASSGSKEGNTEAFFGQGTRLTVV.